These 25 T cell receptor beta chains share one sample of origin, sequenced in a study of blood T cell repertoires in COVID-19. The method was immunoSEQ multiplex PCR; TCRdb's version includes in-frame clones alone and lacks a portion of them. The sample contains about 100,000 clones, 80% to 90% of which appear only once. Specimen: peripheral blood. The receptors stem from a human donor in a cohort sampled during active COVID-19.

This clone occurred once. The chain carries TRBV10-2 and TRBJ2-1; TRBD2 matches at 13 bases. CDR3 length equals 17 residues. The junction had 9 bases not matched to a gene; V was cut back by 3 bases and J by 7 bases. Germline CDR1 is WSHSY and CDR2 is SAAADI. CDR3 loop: CASSDYPRTSGRNEQFF. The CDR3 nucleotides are TGCGCCAGCAGTGATTACCCGAGGACTAGCGGGAGAAATGAGCAGTTCTTC.

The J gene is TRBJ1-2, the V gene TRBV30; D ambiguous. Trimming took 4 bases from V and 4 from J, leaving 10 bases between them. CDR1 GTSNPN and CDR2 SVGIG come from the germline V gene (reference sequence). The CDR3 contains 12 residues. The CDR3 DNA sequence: TGTGCCTGGACGGAGTCGGGCTATGGCTACACCTTC. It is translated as CAWTESGYGYTF.

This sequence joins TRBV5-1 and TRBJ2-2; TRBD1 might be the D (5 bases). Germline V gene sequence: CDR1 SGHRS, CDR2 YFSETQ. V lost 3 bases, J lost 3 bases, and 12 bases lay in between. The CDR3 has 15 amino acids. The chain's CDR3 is CASSWGRVDTGELFF. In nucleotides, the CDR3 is TGCGCCAGCAGCTGGGGCAGGGTTGACACCGGGGAGCTGTTTTTT.

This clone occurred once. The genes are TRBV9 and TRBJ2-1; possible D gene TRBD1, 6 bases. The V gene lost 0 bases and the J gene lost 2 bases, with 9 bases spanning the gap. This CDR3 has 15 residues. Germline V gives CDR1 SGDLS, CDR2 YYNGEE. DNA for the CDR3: TGTGCCAGCAGCGTAGTACAGGGCGCCTACAATGAGCAGTTCTTC. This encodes CASSVVQGAYNEQFF. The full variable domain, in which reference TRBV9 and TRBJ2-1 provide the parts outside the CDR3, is DSGVTQTPKHLITATGQRVTLRCSPRSGDLSVYWYQQSLDQGLQFLIQYYNGEERAKGNILERFSAQQFPDLHSELNLSSLELGDSALYFCASSVVQGAYNEQFFGPGTRLTVL.

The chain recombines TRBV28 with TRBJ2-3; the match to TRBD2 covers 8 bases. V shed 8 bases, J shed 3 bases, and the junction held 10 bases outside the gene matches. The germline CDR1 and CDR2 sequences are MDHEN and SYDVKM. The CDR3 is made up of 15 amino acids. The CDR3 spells CASHEGGRSTDTQYF. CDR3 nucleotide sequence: TGTGCCAGCCATGAGGGCGGGAGGAGTACAGATACGCAGTATTTT.

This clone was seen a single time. CDR3 in amino acids: CASSQDRGLAGVNEQFF. The CDR3, as DNA: TGTGCCAGCAGCCAAGATCGGGGACTAGCGGGAGTCAATGAGCAGTTCTTC. This sequence joins TRBV14 and TRBJ2-1, with 14 bases fitting TRBD2. The ends lost 0 bases at V and 6 bases at J; junction bases unmatched: 4. The CDR3 loop spans 17 amino acids. The germline gives CDR1 SGHDN, CDR2 FVKESK. The full variable domain, rest sourced from reference TRBV14 and TRBJ2-1, is EAGVTQFPSHSVIEKGQTVTLRCDPISGHDNLYWYRRVMGKEIKFLLHFVKESKQDESGMPNNRFLAERTGGTYSTLKVQPAELEDSGVYFCASSQDRGLAGVNEQFFGPGTRLTVL.

This chain's CDR3 is CSGVRGARETQYF. The CDR3 region has the DNA TGCAGCGGAGTCCGGGGGGCCCGCGAGACCCAGTACTTC. V gene TRBV29-1 combines with J gene TRBJ2-5, with a weak D call TRBD2 (7 bases). Germline CDR1 reads SQVTM; CDR2 reads ANQGSEA. V was shortened by 7 bases and J by 5 bases, with 17 bases between the two germline ends. This CDR3 is 13 amino acids long.

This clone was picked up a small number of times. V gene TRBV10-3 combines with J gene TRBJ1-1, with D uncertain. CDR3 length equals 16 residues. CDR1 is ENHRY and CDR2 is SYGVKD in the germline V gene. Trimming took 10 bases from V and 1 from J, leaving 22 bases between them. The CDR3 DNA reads TGTGCCACAAGCGGAGTGGGCAGTTTAAAGAACACTGAAGCTTTCTTT. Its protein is CATSGVGSLKNTEAFF.

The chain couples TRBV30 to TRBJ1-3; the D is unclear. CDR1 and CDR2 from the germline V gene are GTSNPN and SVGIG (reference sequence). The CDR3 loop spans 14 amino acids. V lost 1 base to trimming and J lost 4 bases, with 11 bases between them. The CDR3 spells CAWSAGGKGNTIYF. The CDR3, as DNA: TGTGCCTGGAGTGCGGGAGGGAAAGGAAACACCATATATTTT.

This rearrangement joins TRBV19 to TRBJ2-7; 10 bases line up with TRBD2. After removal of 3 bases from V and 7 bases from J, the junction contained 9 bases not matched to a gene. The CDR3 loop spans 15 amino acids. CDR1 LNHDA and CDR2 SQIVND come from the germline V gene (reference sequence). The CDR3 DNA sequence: TGTGCCAGTAGTATGCTTCTAGCGGGAGCATGGGAGCAGTACTTC. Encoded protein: CASSMLLAGAWEQYF.

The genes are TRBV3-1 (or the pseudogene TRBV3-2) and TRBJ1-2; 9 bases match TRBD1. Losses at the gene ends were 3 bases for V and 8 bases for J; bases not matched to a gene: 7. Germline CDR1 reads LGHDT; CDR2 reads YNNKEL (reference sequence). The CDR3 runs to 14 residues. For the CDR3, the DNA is TGTGCCAGCAGCCATACAGGGGGCGATGACGGCTACACCTTC. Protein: CASSHTGGDDGYTF.

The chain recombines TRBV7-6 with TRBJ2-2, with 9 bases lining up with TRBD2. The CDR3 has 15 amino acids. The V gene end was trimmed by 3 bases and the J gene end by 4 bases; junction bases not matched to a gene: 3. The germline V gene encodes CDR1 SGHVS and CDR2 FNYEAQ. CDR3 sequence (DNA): TGTGCCAGCAGCTTCCAGACTAGCGGCACCGGGGAGCTGTTTTTT. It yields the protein CASSFQTSGTGELFF.

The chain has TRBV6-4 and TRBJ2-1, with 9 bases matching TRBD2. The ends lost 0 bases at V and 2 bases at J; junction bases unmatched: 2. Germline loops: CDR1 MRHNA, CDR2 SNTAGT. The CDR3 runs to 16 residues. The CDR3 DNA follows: TGTGCCAGCAGTGACTCGCGGGAGGGCCCCTACAATGAGCAGTTCTTC. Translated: CASSDSREGPYNEQFF.

The CDR3 sequence: CASSANQGAIRSGYTF. The CDR3 DNA follows: TGTGCCAGCAGCGCCAATCAGGGGGCGATCCGGTCCGGCTACACCTTC. V usage is TRBV7-8 and J usage is TRBJ1-2, with 8 positions matching TRBD1. Germline trimming cut 5 bases from V and 8 bases from J; bases unmatched to any gene: 16. CDR3 length equals 16 residues. Germline values: CDR1 SGHVS, CDR2 FQNEAQ. Full variable domain (missing parts from reference TRBV7-8 and TRBJ1-2): GAGVSQSPRYKVAKRGQDVALRCDPISGHVSLFWYQQALGQGPEFLTYFQNEAQLDKSGLPSDRFFAERPEGSVSTLKIQRTQQEDSAVYLCASSANQGAIRSGYTFGSGTRLTVV.

CDR3 sequence (DNA): TGTGCCACTGCTAGCGGGAAAGGGTACGAGCAGTACTTC. It translates to CATASGKGYEQYF. The chain carries TRBV10-3 and TRBJ2-7; 9 positions agree with TRBD2. Per germline, CDR1 ENHRY and CDR2 SYGVKD. V shed 10 bases and J 4 bases; nucleotides not matched to a gene: 8. The CDR3 spans 13 residues.

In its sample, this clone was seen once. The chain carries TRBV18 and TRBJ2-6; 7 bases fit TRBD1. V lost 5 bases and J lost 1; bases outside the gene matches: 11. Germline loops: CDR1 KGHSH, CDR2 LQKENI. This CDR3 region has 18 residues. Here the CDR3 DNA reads TGTGCCAGCTCATTTCGGAGCCAACAGGGGTCTGGGGCCAACGTCCTGACTTTC. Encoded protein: CASSFRSQQGSGANVLTF.

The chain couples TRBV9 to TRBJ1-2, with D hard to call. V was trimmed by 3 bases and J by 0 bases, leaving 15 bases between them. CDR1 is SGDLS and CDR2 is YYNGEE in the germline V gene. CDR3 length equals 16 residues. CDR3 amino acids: CASSAPWGAPNYGYTF. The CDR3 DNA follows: TGTGCCAGCAGCGCTCCTTGGGGAGCCCCTAACTATGGCTACACCTTC.

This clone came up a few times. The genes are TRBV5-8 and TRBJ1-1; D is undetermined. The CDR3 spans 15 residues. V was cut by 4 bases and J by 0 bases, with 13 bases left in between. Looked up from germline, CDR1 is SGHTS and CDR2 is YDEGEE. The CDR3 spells CASSPEQLMNTEAFF. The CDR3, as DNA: TGTGCCAGCAGCCCGGAACAGCTTATGAACACTGAAGCTTTCTTT.

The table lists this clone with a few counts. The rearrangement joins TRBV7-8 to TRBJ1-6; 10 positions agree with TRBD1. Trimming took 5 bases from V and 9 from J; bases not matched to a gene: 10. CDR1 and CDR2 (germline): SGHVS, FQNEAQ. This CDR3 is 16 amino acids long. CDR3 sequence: CASSILRDRGASPLHF. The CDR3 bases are TGTGCCAGCAGCATCCTTAGGGACAGGGGTGCTTCACCCCTCCACTTT. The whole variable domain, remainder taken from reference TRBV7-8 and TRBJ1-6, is GAGVSQSPRYKVAKRGQDVALRCDPISGHVSLFWYQQALGQGPEFLTYFQNEAQLDKSGLPSDRFFAERPEGSVSTLKIQRTQQEDSAVYLCASSILRDRGASPLHFGNGTRLTVT.

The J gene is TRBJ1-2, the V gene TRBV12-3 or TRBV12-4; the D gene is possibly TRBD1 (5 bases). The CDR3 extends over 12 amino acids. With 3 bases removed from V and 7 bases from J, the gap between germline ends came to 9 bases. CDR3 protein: CASSLGGFGYTF. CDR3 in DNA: TGTGCCAGCAGTTTGGGGGGATTTGGCTACACCTTC.

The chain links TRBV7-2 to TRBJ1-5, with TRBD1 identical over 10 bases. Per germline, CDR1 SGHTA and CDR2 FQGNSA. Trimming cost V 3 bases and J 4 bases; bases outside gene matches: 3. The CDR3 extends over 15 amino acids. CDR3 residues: CASSFWTGGNQPQHF. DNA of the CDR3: TGTGCCAGCAGCTTCTGGACAGGGGGGAATCAGCCCCAGCATTTT.

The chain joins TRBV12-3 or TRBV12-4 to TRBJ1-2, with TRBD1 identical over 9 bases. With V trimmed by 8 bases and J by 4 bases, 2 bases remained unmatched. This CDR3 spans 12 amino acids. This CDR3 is CASWGQGYGYTF. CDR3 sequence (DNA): TGTGCCAGCTGGGGACAGGGCTATGGCTACACCTTC.

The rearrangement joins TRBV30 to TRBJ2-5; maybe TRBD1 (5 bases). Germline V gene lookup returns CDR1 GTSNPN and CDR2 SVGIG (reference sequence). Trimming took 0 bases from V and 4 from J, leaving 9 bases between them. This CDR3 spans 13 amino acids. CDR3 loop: CAWSVNRRETQYF. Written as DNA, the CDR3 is TGTGCCTGGAGTGTAAACAGGCGAGAGACCCAGTACTTC.

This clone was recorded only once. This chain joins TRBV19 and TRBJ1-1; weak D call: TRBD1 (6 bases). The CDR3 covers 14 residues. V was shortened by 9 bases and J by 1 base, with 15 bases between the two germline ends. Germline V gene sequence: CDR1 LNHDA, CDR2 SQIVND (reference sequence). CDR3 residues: CASKPPTGNTEAFF. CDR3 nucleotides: TGTGCCAGCAAGCCCCCGACAGGGAACACTGAAGCTTTCTTT.

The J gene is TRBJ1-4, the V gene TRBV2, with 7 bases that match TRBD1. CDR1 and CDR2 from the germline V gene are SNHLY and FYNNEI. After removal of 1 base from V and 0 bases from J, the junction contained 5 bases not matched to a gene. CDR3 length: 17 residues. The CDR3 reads CASSEVRTGPTNEKLFF. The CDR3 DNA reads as TGTGCCAGCAGTGAAGTACGGACAGGCCCAACTAATGAAAAACTGTTTTTT.